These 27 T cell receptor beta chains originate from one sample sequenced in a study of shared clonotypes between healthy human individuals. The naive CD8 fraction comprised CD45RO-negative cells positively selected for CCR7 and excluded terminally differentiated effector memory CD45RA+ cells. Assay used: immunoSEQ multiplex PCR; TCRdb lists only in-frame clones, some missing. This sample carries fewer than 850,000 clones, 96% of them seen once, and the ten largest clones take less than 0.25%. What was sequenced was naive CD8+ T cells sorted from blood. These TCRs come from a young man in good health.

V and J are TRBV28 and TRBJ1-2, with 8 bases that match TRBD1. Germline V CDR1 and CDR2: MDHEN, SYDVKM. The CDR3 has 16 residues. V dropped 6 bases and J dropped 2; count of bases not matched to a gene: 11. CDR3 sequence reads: CASRIHPGQENYGYTF. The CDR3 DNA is TGTGCCAGCAGAATTCATCCGGGACAGGAAAACTATGGCTACACCTTC.

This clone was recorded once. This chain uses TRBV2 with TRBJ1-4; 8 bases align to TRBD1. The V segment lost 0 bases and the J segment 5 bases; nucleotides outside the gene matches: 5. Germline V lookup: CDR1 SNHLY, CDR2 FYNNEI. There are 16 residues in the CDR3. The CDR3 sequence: CASSEAPGGGNEKLFF. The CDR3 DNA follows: TGTGCCAGCAGTGAAGCGCCAGGGGGCGGAAATGAAAAACTGTTTTTT. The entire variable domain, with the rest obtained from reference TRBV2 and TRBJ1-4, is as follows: EPEVTQTPSHQVTQMGQEVILRCVPISNHLYFYWYRQILGQKVEFLVSFYNNEISEKSEIFDDQFSVERPDGSNFTLKIRSTKLEDSAMYFCASSEAPGGGNEKLFFGSGTQLSVL.

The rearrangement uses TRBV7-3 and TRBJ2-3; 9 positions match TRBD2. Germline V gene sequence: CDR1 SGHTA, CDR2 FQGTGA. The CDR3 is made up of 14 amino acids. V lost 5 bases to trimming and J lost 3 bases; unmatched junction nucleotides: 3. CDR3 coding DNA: TGTGCCAGCAGCCCGGGACTAGCTACAGATACGCAGTATTTT. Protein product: CASSPGLATDTQYF.

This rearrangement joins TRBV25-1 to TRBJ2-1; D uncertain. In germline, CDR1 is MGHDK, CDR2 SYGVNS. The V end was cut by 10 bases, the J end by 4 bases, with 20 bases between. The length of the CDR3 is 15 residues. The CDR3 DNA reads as TGTGCCACAACGACTCGACTCCTAGGGTACAATGAGCAGTTCTTC. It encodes CATTTRLLGYNEQFF.

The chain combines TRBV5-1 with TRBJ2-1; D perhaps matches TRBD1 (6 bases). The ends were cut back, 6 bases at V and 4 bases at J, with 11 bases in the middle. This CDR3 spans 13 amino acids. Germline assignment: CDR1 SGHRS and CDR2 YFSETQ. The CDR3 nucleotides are TGCGCCAGCACCCGGGACAATTACAATGAGCAGTTCTTC. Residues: CASTRDNYNEQFF.

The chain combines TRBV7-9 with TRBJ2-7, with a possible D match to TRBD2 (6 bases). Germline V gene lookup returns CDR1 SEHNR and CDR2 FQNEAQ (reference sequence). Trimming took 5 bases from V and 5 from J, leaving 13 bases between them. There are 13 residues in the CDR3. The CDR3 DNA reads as TGTGCCAGCAGCCGGGACTCACTACACGAGCAGTACTTC. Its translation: CASSRDSLHEQYF. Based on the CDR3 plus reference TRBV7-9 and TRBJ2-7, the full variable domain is DTGVSQNPRHKITKRGQNVTFRCDPISEHNRLYWYRQTLGQGPEFLTYFQNEAQLEKSRLLSDRFSAERPKGSFSTLEIQRTEQGDSAMYLCASSRDSLHEQYFGPGTRLTVT.

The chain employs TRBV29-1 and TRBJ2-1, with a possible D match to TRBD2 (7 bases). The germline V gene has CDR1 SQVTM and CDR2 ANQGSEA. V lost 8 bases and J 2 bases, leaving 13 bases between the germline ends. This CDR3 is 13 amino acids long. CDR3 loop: CSTGEGAYNEQFF. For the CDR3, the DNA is TGCAGCACGGGGGAGGGGGCCTACAATGAGCAGTTCTTC.

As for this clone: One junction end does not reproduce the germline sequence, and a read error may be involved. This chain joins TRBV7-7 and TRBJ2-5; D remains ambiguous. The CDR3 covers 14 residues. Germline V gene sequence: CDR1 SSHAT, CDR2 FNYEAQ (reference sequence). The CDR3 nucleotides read TGTGCTAGCAGCTTTTCTACTAAGTGGGAGACCCAGTACTTC. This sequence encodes CASSFSTKWETQYF.

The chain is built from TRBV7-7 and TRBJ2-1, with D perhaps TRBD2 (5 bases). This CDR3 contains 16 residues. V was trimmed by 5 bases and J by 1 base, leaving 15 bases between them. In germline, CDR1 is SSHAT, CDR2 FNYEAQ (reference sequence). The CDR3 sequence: CASSPRASGSYNEQFF. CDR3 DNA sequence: TGTGCCAGCAGCCCCCGGGCCAGCGGATCCTACAATGAGCAGTTCTTC.

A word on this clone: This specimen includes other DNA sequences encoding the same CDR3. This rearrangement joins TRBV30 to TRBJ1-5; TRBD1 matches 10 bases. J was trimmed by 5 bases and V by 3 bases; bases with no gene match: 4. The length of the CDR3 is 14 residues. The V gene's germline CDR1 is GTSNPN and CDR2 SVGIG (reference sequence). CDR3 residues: CAWSPGQGDQPQHF. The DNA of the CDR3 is TGTGCCTGGAGCCCTGGACAGGGGGATCAGCCCCAGCATTTT.

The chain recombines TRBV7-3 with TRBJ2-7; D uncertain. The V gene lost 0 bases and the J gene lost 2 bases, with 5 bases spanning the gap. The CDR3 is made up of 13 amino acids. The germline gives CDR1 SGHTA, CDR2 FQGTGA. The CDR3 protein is CASSLTPTYEQYF. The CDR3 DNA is TGTGCCAGCAGCTTAACGCCGACCTACGAGCAGTACTTC. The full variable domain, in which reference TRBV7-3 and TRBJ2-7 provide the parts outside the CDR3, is GAGVSQTPSNKVTEKGKYVELRCDPISGHTALYWYRQSLGQGPEFLIYFQGTGAADDSGLPNDRFFAVRPEGSVSTLKIQRTERGDSAVYLCASSLTPTYEQYFGPGTRLTVT.

The CDR3 sequence: CASRSGGQFF. CDR3 sequence (DNA): TGTGCAAGTCGCTCGGGGGGGCAGTTCTTC. The V and J genes are TRBV12-2 and TRBJ2-1; the table calls TRBD2, which could not be checked here. TRBV12-2 is reported as a pseudogene. The CDR3 consists of 10 residues.

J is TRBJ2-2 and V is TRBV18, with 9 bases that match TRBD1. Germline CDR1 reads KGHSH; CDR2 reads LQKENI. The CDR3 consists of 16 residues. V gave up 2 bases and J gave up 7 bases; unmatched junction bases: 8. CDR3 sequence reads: CASSPGPGQGNGELFF. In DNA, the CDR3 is TGTGCCAGCTCACCAGGTCCGGGACAGGGAAACGGGGAGCTGTTTTTT.

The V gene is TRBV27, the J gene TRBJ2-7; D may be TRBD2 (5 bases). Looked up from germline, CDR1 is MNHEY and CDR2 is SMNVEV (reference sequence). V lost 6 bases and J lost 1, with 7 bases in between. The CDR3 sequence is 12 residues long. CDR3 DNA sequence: TGTGCCAGCAGGGCGGGTTCCTACGAGCAGTACTTC. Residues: CASRAGSYEQYF.

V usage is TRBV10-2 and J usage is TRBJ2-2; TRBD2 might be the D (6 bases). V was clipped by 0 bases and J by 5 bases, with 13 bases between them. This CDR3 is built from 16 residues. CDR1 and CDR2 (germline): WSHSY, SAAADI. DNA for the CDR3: TGCGCCAGCAGTGAGTCATCCGGGACTTTAACCGGGGAGCTGTTTTTT. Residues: CASSESSGTLTGELFF.

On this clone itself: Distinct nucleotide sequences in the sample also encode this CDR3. CDR3 in DNA: TGTGCCAGCAGCTTTGGGGAGACCCAGTACTTC. Its protein product is CASSFGETQYF. This sequence joins TRBV11-2 and TRBJ2-5, with no clear D. Looked up from germline, CDR1 is SGHAT and CDR2 is FQNNGV. Trimming took 3 bases from V and 5 from J, leaving 4 bases between them. The CDR3 sequence is 11 residues long. Based on the CDR3 plus reference TRBV11-2 and TRBJ2-5, the full variable domain is EAGVAQSPRYKIIEKRQSVAFWCNPISGHATLYWYQQILGQGPKLLIQFQNNGVVDDSQLPKDRFSAERLKGVDSTLKIQPAKLEDSAVYLCASSFGETQYFGPGTRLLVL.

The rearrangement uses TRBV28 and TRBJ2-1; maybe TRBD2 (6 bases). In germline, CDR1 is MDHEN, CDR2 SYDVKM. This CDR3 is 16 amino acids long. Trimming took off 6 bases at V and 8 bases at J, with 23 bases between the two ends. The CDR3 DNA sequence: TGTGCCAGCAGGGGTCGCGTGGCGGGATCTGTCGATGAGCAGTTCTTC. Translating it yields CASRGRVAGSVDEQFF.

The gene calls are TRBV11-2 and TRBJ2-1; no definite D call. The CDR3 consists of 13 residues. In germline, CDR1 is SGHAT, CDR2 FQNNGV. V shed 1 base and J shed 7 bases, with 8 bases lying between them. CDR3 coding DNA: TGTGCCAGCAGCTTAGTATCCGGGAATGAGCAGTTCTTC. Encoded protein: CASSLVSGNEQFF.

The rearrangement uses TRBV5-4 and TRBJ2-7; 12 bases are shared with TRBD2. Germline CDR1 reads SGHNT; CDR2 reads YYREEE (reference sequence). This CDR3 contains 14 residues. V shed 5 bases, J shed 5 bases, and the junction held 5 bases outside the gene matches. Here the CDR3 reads CASRLAGGPHEQYF. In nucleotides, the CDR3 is TGTGCCAGCAGGCTAGCGGGAGGGCCACACGAGCAGTACTTC.

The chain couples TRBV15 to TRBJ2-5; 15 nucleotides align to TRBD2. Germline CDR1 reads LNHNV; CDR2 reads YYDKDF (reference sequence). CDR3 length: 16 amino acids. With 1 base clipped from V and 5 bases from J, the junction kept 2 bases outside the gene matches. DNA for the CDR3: TGTGCCACCAGCAGAGGAGGACTAGCGGGAGGGGAGACCCAGTACTTC. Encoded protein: CATSRGGLAGGETQYF.

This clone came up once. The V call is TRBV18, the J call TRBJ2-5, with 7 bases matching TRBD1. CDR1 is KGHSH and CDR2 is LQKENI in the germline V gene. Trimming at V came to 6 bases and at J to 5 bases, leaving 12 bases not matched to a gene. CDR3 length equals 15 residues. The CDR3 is CASSLERQGWETQYF. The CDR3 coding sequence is TGTGCCAGCTCTCTAGAACGACAGGGTTGGGAGACCCAGTACTTC.

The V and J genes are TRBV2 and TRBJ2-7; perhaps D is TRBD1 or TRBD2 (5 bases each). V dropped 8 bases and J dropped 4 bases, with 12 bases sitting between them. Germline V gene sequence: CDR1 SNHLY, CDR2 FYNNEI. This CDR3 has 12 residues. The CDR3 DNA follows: TGTGCCAGCCTCCGGGGCGGTTACGAGCAGTACTTC. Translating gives CASLRGGYEQYF.

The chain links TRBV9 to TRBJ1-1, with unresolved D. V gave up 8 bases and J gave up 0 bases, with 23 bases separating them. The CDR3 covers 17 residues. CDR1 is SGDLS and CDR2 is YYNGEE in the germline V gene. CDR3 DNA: TGTGCCAGTAGAGAACTTTTGGCAGGACCGATGAACACTGAAGCTTTCTTT. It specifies CASRELLAGPMNTEAFF. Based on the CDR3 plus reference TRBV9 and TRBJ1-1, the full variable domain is DSGVTQTPKHLITATGQRVTLRCSPRSGDLSVYWYQQSLDQGLQFLIQYYNGEERAKGNILERFSAQQFPDLHSELNLSSLELGDSALYFCASRELLAGPMNTEAFFGQGTRLTVV.

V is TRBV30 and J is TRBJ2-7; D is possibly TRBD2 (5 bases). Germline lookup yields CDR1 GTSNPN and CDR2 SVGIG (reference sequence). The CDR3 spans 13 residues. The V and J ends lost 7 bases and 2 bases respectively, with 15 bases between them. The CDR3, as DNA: TGTGCCTCGAAAGAGGGTCCCCCCTACGAGCAGTACTTC. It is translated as CASKEGPPYEQYF.

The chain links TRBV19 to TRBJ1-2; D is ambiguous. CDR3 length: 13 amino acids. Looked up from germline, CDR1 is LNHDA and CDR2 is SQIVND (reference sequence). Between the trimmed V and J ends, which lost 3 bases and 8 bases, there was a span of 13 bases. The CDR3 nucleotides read TGTGCCAGTAGTATCAGCTCTACGGAGGGCTACACCTTC. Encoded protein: CASSISSTEGYTF.

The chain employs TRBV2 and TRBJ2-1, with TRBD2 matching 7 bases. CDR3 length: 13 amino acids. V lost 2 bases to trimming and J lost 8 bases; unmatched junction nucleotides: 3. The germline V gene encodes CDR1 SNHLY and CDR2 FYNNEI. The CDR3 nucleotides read TGTGCCAGCAGTGAAACTAGCGTCTATGAGCAGTTCTTC. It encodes CASSETSVYEQFF.

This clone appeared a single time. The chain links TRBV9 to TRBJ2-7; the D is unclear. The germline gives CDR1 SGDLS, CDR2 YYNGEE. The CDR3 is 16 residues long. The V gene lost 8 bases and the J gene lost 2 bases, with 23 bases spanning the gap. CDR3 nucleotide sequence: TGTGCCAGACGTCTAGGCCTGCGCGAATTGACCTACGAGCAGTACTTC. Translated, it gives CARRLGLRELTYEQYF.